This T cell receptor beta chain was identified during a study of T cells in Graves' hyperthyroidism and ophthalmopathy. Overall study findings and caveats: Blood also showed most of the thyroid clonotypes that were expanded above 0.001.

This clonotype was seen repeatedly, ten times or more. What it binds is unknown. It was RNA transcripts that yielded the amplified TCR beta CDR3 regions. HTBI primers were used for first-round RT-PCR of the TCR CDR3. TCRdb called the multiplex PCR reads again in MiXCR, with one record for every CDR3 protein. The data contain under 350,000 distinct CDR3 sequences, more than 15% of them singletons. Germline V gives CDR1 MNHEY, CDR2 SMNVEV (reference sequence). The CDR3 consists of 15 residues. V lost 6 bases and J lost 4; bases outside the gene matches: 11. Disease lasting under 3 months, a NOSPECS grade of at least 4, and a Clinical Activity Score of at least 3 were features of the ophthalmopathy patients.

The receptor was isolated from a woman between 55 and 75 years old with Graves' ophthalmopathy. Sequencing input: blood. This chain uses TRBV27 with TRBJ1-1; 7 positions agree with TRBD1. Written as DNA, the CDR3 is TGTGCCAGCAGACTTTTACAGGGGAAAGGCACTGAAGCTTTCTTT. As protein: CASRLLQGKGTEAFF.